The subject of this entry is one TCR beta chain. The record originates from a study of blood T cell repertoires in COVID-19. About the research overall: Collection of acute and convalescent COVID-19 samples took place in the United States, Italy and Spain. PBMCs, B-cell-depleted T cells, or T cells provided the cDNA or gDNA that made up the material.

Authors' processing steps: Reference gene primer amplification yielded estimated nucleated cell counts. Generated by immunoSEQ multiplex PCR, the TCRdb table keeps only in-frame clones and is missing some. The DNA was the basis for D and trimming; V, J and clone size are from that table. Of around 63,000 clones listed, roughly 90% are singletons. Sequencing was performed on peripheral blood. The source of this sequence is a woman aged 60-75 years with acute or convalescent COVID-19.

The CDR3 reads CASSSLAGGYTGELFF. DNA of the CDR3: TGTGCCAGCAGTTCCCTAGCGGGAGGGTACACCGGGGAGCTGTTTTTT. V and J are TRBV6-5 and TRBJ2-2; 12 positions match TRBD2. V trimming: 4 bases; J trimming: 3 bases; junction bases outside the gene matches: 3. CDR1 and CDR2 from the germline V gene are MNHEY and SVGAGI. The CDR3 length is 16 residues.